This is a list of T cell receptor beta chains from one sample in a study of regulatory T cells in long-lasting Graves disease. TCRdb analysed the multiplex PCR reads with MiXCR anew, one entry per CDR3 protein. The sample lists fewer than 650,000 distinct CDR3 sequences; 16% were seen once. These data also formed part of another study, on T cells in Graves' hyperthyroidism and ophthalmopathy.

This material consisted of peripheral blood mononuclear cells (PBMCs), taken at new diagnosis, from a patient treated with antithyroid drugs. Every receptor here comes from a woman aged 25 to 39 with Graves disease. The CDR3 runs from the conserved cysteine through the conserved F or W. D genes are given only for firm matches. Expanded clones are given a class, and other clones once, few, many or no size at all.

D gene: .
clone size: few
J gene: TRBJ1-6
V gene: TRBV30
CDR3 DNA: TGTGCCTGGACGGGAGGCCAGAATTCACCCCTCCACTTT
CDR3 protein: CAWTGGQNSPLHF

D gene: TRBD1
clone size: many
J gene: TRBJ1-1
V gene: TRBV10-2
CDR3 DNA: TGCGCCAGCAGTGAGTCGACCCCGGGCAGGGGGCTTACTGAAGCTTTCTTT
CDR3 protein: CASSESTPGRGLTEAFF

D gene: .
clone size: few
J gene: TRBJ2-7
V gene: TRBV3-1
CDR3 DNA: TGTGCCAGCAGCCACGTCTCTGGGGCGTCGAGTTGGTTCGAGCAGTACTTC
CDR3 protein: CASSHVSGASSWFEQYF

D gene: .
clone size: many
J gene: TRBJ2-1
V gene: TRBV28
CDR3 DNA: TGTGCCATCCAGACACCTGATTTCTACAATGAGCAGTTCTTC
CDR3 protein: CAIQTPDFYNEQFF

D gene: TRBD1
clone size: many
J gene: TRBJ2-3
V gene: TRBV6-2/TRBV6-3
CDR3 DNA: TGTGCCAGCAGGCCCTGGGACAGTTACACAGATACGCAGTATTTT
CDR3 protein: CASRPWDSYTDTQYF

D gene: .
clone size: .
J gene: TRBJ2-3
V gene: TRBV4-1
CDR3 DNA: TGCGCCAGCAGCCAAGACCAGACGGGATTGAGCACAGATACGCAGTATTTT
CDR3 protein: CASSQDQTGLSTDTQYF

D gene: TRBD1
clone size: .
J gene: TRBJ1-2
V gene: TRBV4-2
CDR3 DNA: TGTGCCAGCAGCCAAGACGAGGCGGCAGGGGGAGGCTATGGCTACACCTTC
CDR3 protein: CASSQDEAAGGGYGYTF

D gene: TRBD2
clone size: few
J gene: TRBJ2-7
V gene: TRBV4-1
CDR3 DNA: TGCGCCAGCAGCCAGGGACTAGCGGGAGATCGTTACGAGCAGTACTTC
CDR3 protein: CASSQGLAGDRYEQYF

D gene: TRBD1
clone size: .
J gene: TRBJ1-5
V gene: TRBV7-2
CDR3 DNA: TGTGCCAGCAGCGCCGGGACAGGGGTGTATCAGCCCCAGCATTTT
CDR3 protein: CASSAGTGVYQPQHF

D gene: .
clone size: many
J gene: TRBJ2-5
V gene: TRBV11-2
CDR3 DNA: TGTGCCAGCAGCCTGAAGACGGTGTACCAAGAGACCCAGTACTTC
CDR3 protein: CASSLKTVYQETQYF

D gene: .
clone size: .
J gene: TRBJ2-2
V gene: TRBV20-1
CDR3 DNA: TGCAGTGCTAGAGGGGTGGGCTCCAACACCGGGGAGCTGTTTTTT
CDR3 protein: CSARGVGSNTGELFF

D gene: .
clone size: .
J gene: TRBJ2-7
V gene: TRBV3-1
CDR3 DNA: TGTGCCAGCAGCCGAATCCATGAGCAGTACTTC
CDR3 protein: CASSRIHEQYF

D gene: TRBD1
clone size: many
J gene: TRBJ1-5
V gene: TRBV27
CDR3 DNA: TGTGCCAGCAGACCGACAGGGGTGGGTCAGCCCCAGCATTTT
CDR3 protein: CASRPTGVGQPQHF

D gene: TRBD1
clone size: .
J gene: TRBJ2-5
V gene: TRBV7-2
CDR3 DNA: TGTGCCAGCAGCTTAGCCAGGGGGCAAGAGACCCAGTACTTC
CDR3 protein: CASSLARGQETQYF

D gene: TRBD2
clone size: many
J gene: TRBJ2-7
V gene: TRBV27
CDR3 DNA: TGTGCCAGCAGTTTATCGATGCTTGGGACTAGCGGGCCCTACGAGCAGTACTTC
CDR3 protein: CASSLSMLGTSGPYEQYF

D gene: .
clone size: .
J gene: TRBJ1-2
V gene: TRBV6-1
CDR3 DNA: TGTGCCAGCAGTGAGCTCCGTTCGGGGCAGTTTTATGGCTACACCTTC
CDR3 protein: CASSELRSGQFYGYTF

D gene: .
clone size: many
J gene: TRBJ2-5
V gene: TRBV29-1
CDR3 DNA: TGCAGCGTTGAAAAGGTTGAGACAGGGAGGAAGACCCAGTACTTC
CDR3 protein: CSVEKVETGRKTQYF

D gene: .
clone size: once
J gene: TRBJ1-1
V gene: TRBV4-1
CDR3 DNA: TGCGCCAGCAGCCAAGGGGCCGGCCCTACGAACACTGAAGCTTTCTTT
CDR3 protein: CASSQGAGPTNTEAFF

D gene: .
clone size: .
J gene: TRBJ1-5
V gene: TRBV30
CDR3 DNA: TGTGCCTGGAGTAGACAGGAGGGTCAGCCCCAGCATTTT
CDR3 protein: CAWSRQEGQPQHF

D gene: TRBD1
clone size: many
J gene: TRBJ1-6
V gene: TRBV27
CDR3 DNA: TGTGCCAGCAGTTTAATGGAGGGGGCCCGATATAATTCACCCCTCCACTTT
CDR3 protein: CASSLMEGARYNSPLHF

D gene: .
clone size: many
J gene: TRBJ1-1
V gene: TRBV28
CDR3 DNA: TGTGCCAGCAGCCAAGGAGCCTCAACTGAAGCTTTCTTT
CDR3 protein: CASSQGASTEAFF

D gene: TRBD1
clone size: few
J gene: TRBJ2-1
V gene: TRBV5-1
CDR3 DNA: TGCGCCAGCAGCTTGGGGAATACAGGGGACCATGAGCAGTTCTTC
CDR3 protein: CASSLGNTGDHEQFF

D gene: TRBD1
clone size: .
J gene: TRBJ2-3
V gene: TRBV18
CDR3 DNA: TGTGCCAGCTCACCGACAGGGGGCTATGATACGCAGTATTTT
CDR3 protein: CASSPTGGYDTQYF

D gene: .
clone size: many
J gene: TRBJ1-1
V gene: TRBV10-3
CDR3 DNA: TGTGCCATCAGTGATTGGGGAGGGAACACTGAAGCTTTCTTT
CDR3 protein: CAISDWGGNTEAFF

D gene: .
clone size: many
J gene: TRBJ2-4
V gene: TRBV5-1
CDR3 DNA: TGCGCCAGCAGCGTTGACAGGAACATTCAGTACTTC
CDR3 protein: CASSVDRNIQYF